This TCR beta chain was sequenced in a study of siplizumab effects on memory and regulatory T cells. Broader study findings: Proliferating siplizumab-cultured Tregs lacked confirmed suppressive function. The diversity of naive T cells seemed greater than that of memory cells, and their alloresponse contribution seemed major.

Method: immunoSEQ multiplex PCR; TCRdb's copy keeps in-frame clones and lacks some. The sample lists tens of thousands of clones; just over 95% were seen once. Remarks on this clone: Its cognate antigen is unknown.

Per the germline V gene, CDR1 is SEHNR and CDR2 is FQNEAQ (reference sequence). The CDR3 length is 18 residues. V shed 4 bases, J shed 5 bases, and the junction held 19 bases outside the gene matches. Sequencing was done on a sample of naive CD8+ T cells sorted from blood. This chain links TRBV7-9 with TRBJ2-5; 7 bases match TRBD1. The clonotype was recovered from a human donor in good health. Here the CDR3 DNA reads TGTGCCAGCAGCTCGATGACAGGGCAAACTTCCCGAGGGGAGACCCAGTACTTC. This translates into CASSSMTGQTSRGETQYF. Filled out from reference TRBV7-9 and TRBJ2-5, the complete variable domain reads DTGVSQNPRHKITKRGQNVTFRCDPISEHNRLYWYRQTLGQGPEFLTYFQNEAQLEKSRLLSDRFSAERPKGSFSTLEIQRTEQGDSAMYLCASSSMTGQTSRGETQYFGPGTRLLVL.